This T cell receptor (beta chain) was sequenced during a study of cytomegalovirus exposure and HLA in healthy donors. Study results and caveats: Among the most significant clusters, several appeared linked to common viral pathogens in a later analysis.

Primers included in the PCR were 60 Vbeta and 13 Jbeta primers. The repertoire was sequenced with immunoSEQ multiplex PCR; TCRdb's copy has only in-frame clones and lacks some. The sample records about 130,000 clones, around three quarters being singletons. Concerning this clone itself: Its antigen is unidentified.

Germline V gene sequence: CDR1 SGHTA, CDR2 FQGTGA. Trimming stripped 2 bases from V and 2 bases from J, with 15 bases between. This CDR3 has 17 amino acids. The origin of this receptor is a woman aged 45-60 years in good health and CMV-seronegative. The material sequenced was PBMCs. The chain carries TRBV7-3 and TRBJ2-2; unclear D gene. CDR3 bases: TGTGCCAGCAGCTTAGATCCTGGCCAAATAAACACCGGGGAGCTGTTTTTT. This encodes CASSLDPGQINTGELFF. Based on the CDR3 plus reference TRBV7-3 and TRBJ2-2, the full variable domain is GAGVSQTPSNKVTEKGKYVELRCDPISGHTALYWYRQSLGQGPEFLIYFQGTGAADDSGLPNDRFFAVRPEGSVSTLKIQRTERGDSAVYLCASSLDPGQINTGELFFGEGSRLTVL.